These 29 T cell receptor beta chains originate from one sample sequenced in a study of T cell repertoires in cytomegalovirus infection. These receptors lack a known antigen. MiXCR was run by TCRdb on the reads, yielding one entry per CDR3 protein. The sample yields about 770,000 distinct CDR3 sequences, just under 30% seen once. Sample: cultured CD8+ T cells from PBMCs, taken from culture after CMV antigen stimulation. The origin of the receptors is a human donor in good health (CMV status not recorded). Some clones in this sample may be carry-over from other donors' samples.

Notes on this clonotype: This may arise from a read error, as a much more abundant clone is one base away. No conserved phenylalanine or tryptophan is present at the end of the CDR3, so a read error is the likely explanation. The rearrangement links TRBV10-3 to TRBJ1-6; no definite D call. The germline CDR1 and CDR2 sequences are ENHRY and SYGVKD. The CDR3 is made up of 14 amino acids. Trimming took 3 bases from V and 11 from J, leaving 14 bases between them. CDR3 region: CAISDPKVGPPLHL. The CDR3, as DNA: TGTGCCATCAGTGACCCAAAGGTCGGGCCACCCCTCCACCTT.

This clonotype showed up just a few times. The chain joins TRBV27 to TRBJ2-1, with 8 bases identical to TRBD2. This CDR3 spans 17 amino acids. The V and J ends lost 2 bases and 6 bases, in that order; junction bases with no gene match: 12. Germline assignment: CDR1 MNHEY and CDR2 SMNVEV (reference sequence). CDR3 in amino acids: CASSLRVYGGAGNEQFF. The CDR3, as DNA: TGTGCCAGCAGTTTAAGGGTCTACGGGGGGGCGGGCAATGAGCAGTTCTTC.

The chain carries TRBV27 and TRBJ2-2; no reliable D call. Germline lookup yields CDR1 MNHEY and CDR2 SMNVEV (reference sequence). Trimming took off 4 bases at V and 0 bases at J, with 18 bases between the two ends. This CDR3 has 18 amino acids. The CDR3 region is CASSYSPNARTNTGELFF. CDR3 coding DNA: TGTGCCAGCAGTTATAGTCCTAACGCTAGGACGAACACCGGGGAGCTGTTTTTT.

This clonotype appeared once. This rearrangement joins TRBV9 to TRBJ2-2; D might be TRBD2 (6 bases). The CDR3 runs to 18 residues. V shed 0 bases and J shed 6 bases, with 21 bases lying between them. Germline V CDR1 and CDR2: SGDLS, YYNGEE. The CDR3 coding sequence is TGTGCCAGCAGCGTAGGGAGGGACGGGACGTCCCGGCCCGGGGAGCTGTTTTTT. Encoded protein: CASSVGRDGTSRPGELFF. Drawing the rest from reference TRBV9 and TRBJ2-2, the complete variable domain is DSGVTQTPKHLITATGQRVTLRCSPRSGDLSVYWYQQSLDQGLQFLIQYYNGEERAKGNILERFSAQQFPDLHSELNLSSLELGDSALYFCASSVGRDGTSRPGELFFGEGSRLTVL.

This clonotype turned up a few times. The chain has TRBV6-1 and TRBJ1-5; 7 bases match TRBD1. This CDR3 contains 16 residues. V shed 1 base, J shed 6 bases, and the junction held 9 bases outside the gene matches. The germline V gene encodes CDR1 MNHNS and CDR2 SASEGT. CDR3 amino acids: CASSEGLTGPSQPQHF. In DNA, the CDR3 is TGTGCCAGCAGTGAAGGGCTGACAGGGCCCAGTCAGCCCCAGCATTTT.

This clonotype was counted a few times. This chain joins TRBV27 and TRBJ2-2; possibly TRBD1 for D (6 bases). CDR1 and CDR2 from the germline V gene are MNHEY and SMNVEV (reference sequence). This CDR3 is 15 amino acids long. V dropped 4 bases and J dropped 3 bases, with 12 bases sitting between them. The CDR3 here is CASSSYRDHTGELFF. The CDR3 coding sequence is TGTGCCAGCAGTTCGTACAGGGATCACACCGGGGAGCTGTTTTTT.

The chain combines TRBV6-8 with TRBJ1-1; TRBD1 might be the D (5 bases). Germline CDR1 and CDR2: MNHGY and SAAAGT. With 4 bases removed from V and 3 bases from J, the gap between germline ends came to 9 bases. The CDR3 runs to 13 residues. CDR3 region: CASSSLTDTEAFF. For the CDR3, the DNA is TGTGCCAGCAGTTCATTGACAGACACTGAAGCTTTCTTT.

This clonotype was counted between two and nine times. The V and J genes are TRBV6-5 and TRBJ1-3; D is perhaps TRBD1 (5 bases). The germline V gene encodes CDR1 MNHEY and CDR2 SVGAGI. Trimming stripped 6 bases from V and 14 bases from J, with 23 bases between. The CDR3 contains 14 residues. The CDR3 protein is CASSLTGTGKDLYF. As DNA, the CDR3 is TGTGCCAGCAGCCTGACCGGGACCGGGAAGGACTTATATTTT.

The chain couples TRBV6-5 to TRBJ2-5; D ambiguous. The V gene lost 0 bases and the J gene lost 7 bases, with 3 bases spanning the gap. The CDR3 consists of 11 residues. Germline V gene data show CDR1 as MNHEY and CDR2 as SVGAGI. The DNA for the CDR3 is TGTGCCAGCAGTTACTCGGGGACCCAGTACTTC. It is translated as CASSYSGTQYF.

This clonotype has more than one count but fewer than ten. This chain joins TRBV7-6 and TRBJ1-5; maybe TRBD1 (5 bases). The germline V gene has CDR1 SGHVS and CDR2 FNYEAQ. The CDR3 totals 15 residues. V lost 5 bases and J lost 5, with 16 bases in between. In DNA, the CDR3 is TGTGCCAGCAGCCTTCTCGGGACCTCCGATCAGCCCCAGCATTTT. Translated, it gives CASSLLGTSDQPQHF.

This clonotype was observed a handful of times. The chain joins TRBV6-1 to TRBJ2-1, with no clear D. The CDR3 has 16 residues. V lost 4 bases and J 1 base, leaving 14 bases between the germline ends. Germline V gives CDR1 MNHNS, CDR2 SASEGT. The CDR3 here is CASSVVEDLSYNEQFF. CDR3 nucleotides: TGTGCCAGCAGTGTTGTGGAAGATCTTTCCTACAATGAGCAGTTCTTC.

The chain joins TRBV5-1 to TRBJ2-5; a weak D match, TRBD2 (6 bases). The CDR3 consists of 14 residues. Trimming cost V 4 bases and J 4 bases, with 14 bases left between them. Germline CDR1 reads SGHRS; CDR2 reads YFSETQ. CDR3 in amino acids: CASSPNRDSETQYF. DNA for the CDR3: TGCGCCAGCAGCCCGAACCGGGACTCAGAGACCCAGTACTTC.

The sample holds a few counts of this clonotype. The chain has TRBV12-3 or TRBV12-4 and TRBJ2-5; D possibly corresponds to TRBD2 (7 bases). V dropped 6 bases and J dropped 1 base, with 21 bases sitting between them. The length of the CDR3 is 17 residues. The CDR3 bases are TGTGCCAGCAGCCCGACGGATCGGGGGGCGATCCAAGAGACCCAGTACTTC. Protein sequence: CASSPTDRGAIQETQYF.

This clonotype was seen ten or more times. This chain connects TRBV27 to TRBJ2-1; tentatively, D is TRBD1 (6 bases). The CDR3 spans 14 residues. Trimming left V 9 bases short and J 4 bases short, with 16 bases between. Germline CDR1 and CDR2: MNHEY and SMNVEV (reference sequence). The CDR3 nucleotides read TGTGCCAGTCGGGACACACAAACGTACAATGAGCAGTTCTTC. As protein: CASRDTQTYNEQFF.

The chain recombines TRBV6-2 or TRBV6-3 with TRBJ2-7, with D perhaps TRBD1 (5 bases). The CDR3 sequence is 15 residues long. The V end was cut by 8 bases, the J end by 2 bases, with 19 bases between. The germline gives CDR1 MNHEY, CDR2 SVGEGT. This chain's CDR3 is CASGTFPRVPYEQYF. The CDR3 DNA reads TGTGCCAGCGGTACCTTCCCCAGGGTCCCCTACGAGCAGTACTTC.

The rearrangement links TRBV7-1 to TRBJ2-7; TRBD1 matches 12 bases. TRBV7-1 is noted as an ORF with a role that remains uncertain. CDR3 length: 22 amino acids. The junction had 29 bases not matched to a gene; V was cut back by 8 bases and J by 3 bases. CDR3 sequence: CASRRGTGGRLIPALTRYEQYV. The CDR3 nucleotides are TGTGCCAGCCGGAGAGGGACAGGGGGCCGACTGATACCCGCACTCACTCGCTACGAGCAGTACGTC.

This chain's CDR3 is CASSYSAGWETQYF. Here the CDR3 DNA reads TGTGCCAGCAGTTACTCGGCGGGTTGGGAGACCCAGTACTTC. The chain carries TRBV6-6 and TRBJ2-5; D may be TRBD2 (5 bases). CDR3 length equals 14 residues. Trimming took 0 bases from V and 5 from J, leaving 10 bases between them. The V gene's germline CDR1 is MNHNY and CDR2 SVGAGI (reference sequence).

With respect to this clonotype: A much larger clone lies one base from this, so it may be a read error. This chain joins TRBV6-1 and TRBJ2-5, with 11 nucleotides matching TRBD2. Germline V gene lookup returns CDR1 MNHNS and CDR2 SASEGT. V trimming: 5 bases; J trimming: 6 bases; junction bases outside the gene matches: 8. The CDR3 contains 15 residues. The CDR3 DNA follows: TGTGCCAGCAGTTTAGCGGGGGGGATGTTGAAGACCCAGTACTTC. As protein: CASSLAGGMLKTQYF.

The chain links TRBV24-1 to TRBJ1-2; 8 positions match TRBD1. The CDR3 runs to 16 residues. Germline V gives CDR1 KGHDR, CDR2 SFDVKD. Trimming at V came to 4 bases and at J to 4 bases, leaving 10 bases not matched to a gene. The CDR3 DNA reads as TGTGCCACCAGTGACCCTGGGACAGGTAGCGGCTATGGCTACACCTTC. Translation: CATSDPGTGSGYGYTF.

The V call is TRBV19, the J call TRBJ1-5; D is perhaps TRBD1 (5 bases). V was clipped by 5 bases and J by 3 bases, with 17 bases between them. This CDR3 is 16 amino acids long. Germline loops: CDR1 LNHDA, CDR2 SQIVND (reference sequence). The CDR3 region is CASSVRREKDNQPQHF. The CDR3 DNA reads TGTGCCAGTAGTGTCCGCAGGGAGAAAGACAATCAGCCCCAGCATTTT. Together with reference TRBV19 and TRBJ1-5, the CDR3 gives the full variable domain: DGGITQSPKYLFRKEGQNVTLSCEQNLNHDAMYWYRQDPGQGLRLIYYSQIVNDFQKGDIAEGYSVSREKKESFPLTVTSAQKNPTAFYLCASSVRREKDNQPQHFGDGTRLSIL.

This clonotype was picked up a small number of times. The CDR3 DNA sequence: TGCAGTGCTTTCCGGGACAGCTACTACGAGCAGTACGTC. Its translation: CSAFRDSYYEQYV. V and J are TRBV20-1 and TRBJ2-7; 7 bases line up with TRBD1. V trimming: 5 bases; J trimming: 3 bases; junction bases outside the gene matches: 7. The germline V gene has CDR1 DFQATT and CDR2 SNEGSKA (reference sequence). This CDR3 has 13 amino acids.

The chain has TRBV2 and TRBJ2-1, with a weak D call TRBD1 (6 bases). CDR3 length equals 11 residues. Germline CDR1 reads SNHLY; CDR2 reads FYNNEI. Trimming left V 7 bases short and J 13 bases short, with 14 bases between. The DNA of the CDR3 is TGTGCCAGCATCTCTGGACAGCTTCAGTTCTTC. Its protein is CASISGQLQFF.

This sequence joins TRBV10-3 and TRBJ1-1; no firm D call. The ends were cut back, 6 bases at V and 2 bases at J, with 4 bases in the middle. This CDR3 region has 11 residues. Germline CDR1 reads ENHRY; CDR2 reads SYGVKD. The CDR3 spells CAIRSNTEAFF. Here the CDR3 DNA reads TGTGCCATCAGAAGTAACACTGAAGCTTTCTTT.

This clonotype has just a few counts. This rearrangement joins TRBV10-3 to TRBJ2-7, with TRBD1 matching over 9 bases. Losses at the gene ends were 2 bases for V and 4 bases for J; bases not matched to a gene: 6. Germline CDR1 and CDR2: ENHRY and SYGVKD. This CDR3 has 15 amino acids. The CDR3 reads CAISERMGQGYEQYV. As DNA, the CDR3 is TGTGCCATCAGTGAGAGGATGGGACAGGGTTACGAGCAGTACGTC.

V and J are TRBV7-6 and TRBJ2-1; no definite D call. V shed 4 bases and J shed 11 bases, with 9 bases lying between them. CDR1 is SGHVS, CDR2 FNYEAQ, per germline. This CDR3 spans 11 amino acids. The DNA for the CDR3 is TGTGCCAGCAGCTCCTATATCAAGCAGTTCTTC. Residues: CASSSYIKQFF.

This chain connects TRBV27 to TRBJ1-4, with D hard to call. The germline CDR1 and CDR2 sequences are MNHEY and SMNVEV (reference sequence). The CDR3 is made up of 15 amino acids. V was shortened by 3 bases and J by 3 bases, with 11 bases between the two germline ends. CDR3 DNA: TGTGCCAGCAGTTTCGCAGGTGGCCCTAATGAAAAACTGTTTTTT. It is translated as CASSFAGGPNEKLFF.

CDR3 in DNA: TGTGCCAGCAGTTATGAGGCTAGCGTTGAACAAGAGACCCAGTACTTC. It specifies CASSYEASVEQETQYF. V is TRBV6-6 and J is TRBJ2-5; possible D gene TRBD2, 6 bases. The CDR3 consists of 16 residues. Looked up from germline, CDR1 is MNHNY and CDR2 is SVGAGI (reference sequence). The V and J ends lost 3 bases and 2 bases respectively, with 16 bases between them.

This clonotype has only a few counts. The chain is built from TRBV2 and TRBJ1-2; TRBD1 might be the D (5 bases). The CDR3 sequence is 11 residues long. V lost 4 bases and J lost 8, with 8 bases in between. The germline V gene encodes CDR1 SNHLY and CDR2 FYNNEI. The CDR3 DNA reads TGTGCCAGCAGTGTTCGGGGGGGCTACACCTTC. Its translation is CASSVRGGYTF.

CDR3 protein: CASSLEGGAIRLRYF. The CDR3 bases are TGTGCCAGCAGTTTAGAAGGGGGCGCGATTCGGTTGAGGTACTTC. V usage is TRBV27 and J usage is TRBJ2-7, with 7 bases matching TRBD1. Germline CDR1 reads MNHEY; CDR2 reads SMNVEV (reference sequence). The CDR3 is 15 amino acids. The V segment lost 2 bases and the J segment 12 bases; nucleotides outside the gene matches: 16.